The next 2 T cell receptor beta chains were all read from a single sample in a study of cytotoxic CD8 clonotypes in ibrutinib-treated CLL. Data came from immunoSEQ multiplex PCR; TCRdb stores just in-frame clones and leaves some out. The repertoire consists of under 300,000 clones, with roughly four fifths occurring once and the leading ten covering roughly 6%. The sequencing here drew on PBMCs, taken at disease progression, from a patient treated with ibrutinib. These receptors were collected from a human donor with chronic lymphocytic leukemia.

The rearrangement joins TRBV7-8 to TRBJ2-7; 10 positions match TRBD2. Germline V CDR1 and CDR2: SGHVS, FQNEAQ. The V and J ends lost 2 bases and 0 bases, in that order; junction bases with no gene match: 7. The CDR3 runs to 17 residues. The CDR3 region has the DNA TGTGCCAGCAGCTTAAGCCTTAGCGGGGGGAGCTCCTACGAGCAGTACTTC. Translation: CASSLSLSGGSSYEQYF.

This clone was detected a few times. CDR3 in amino acids: CASSPATGNQPQHF. CDR3 nucleotide sequence: TGTGCCAGCAGTCCGGCCACGGGCAATCAGCCCCAGCATTTT. The V gene is TRBV7-9, the J gene TRBJ1-5, with D uncertain. Between the trimmed V and J ends, which lost 6 bases and 2 bases, there was a span of 11 bases. CDR3 length: 14 amino acids. Per germline, CDR1 SEHNR and CDR2 FQNEAQ (reference sequence).